This TCR beta chain was sequenced during a study of response to subunit inactivated influenza vaccine. Study-level findings and limits: The authors proposed limited new T cell recruitment per seasonal influenza vaccination.

This clonotype was seen more than once but under ten times. Its specificity is not known. The CDR3 spans 14 residues. Germline V gives CDR1 MNHEY, CDR2 SMNVEV (reference sequence). The V end lost 8 bases, the J end lost 5 bases, and 18 bases lay between the germline ends. Each CDR3 protein is one row after TCRdb ran MiXCR on the RT-PCR reads. The table has over 750,000 distinct CDR3 sequences, approximately 21% seen once. This chain links TRBV27 with TRBJ2-5, with D uncertain. Here the sequenced sample was PBMCs from blood, taken 5 days after vaccination. The sequence was obtained from a man aged 45 to 65 who received an inactivated influenza vaccine. The CDR3 protein is CASAHHDTSETQYF. In nucleotides, the CDR3 is TGTGCCAGCGCCCACCACGACACCTCGGAGACCCAGTACTTC.